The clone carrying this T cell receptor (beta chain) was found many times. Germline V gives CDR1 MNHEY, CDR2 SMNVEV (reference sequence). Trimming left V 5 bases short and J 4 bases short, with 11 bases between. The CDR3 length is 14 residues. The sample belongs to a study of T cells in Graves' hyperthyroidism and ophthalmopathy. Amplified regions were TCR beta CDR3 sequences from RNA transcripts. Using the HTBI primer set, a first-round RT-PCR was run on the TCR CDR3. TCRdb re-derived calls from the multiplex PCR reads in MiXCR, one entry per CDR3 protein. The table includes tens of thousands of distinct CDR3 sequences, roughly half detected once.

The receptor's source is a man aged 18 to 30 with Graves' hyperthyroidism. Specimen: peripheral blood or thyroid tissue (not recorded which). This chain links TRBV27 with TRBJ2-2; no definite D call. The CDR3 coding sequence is TGTGCCAGCAGTCCGACGCAGTCCACCGGGGAGCTGTTTTTT. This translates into CASSPTQSTGELFF.